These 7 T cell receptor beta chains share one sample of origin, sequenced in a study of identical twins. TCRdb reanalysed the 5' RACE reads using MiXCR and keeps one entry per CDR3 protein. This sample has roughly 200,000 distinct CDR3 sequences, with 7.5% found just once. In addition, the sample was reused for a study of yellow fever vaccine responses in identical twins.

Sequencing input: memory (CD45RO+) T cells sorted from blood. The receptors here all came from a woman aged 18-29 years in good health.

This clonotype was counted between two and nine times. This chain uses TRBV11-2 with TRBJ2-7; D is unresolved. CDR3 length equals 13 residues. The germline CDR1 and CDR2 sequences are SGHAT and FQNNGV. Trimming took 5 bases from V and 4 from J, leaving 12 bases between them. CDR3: CASSKQIKYEQYF. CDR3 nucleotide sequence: TGTGCCAGCAGCAAACAGATTAAATACGAGCAGTACTTC.

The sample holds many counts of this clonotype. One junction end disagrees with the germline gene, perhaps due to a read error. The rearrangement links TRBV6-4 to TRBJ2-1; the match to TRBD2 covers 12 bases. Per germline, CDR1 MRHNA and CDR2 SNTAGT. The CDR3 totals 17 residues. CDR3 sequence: CASSDSASGGGYNEQFF. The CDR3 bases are TGTGCCAGCAGCGACTCCGCTAGCGGGGGGGGGTACAATGAGCAGTTCTTC.

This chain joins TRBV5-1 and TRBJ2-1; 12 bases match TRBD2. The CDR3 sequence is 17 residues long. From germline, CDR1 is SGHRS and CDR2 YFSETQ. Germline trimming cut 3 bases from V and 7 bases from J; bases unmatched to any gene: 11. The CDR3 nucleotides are TGCGCCAGCAGCTCATACTCTAGCGGGGGGGTTGTGAATGAGCAGTTCTTC. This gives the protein CASSSYSSGGVVNEQFF. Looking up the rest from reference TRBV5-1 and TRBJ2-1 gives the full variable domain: KAGVTQTPRYLIKTRGQQVTLSCSPISGHRSVSWYQQTPGQGLQFLFEYFSETQRNKGNFPGRFSGRQFSNSRSEMNVSTLELGDSALYLCASSSYSSGGVVNEQFFGPGTRLTVL.

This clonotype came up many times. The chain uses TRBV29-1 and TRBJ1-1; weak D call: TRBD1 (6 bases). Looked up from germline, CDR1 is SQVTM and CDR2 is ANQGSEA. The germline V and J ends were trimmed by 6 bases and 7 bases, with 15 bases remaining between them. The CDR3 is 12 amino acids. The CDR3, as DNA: TGCAGCGTCAACAGGGAAGTCAATGAAGCTTTCTTT. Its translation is CSVNREVNEAFF.

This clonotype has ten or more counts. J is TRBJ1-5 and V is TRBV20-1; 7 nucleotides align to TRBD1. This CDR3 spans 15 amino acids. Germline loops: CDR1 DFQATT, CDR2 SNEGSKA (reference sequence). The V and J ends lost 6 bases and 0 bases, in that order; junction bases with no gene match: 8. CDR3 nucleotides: TGCAGTGCCTACGACAGGGCCTATAGCAATCAGCCCCAGCATTTT. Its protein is CSAYDRAYSNQPQHF.

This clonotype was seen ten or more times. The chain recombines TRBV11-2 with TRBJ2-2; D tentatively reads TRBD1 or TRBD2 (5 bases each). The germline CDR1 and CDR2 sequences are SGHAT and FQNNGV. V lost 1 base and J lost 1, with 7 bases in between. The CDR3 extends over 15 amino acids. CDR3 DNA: TGTGCCAGCAGCTTAGTTGGGGGGAACACCGGGGAGCTGTTTTTT. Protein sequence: CASSLVGGNTGELFF.

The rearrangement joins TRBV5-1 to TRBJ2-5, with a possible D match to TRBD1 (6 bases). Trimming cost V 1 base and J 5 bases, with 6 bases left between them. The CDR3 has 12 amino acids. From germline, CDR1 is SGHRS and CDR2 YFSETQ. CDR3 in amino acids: CASSLTGETQYF. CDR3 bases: TGCGCCAGCAGCTTGACAGGGGAGACCCAGTACTTC.